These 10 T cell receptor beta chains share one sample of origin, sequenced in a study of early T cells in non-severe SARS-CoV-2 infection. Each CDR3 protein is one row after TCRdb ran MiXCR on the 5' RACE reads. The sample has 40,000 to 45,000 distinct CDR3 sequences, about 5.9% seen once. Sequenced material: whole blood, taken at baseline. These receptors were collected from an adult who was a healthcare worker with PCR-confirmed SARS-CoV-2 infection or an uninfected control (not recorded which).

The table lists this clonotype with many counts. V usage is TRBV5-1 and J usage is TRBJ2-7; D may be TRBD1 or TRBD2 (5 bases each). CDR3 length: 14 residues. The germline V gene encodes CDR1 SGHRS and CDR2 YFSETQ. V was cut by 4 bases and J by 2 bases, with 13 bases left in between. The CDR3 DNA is TGCGCCAGCAGCATGGGACCGACCACCTACGAGCAGTACTTC. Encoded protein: CASSMGPTTYEQYF.

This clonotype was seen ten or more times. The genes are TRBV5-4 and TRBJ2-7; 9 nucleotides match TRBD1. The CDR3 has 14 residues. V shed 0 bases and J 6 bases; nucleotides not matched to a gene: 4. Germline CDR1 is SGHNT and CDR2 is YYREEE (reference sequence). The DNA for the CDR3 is TGTGCCAGCAGCTTGGAGGGGACAGGGCGCGAGCAGTACTTC. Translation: CASSLEGTGREQYF.

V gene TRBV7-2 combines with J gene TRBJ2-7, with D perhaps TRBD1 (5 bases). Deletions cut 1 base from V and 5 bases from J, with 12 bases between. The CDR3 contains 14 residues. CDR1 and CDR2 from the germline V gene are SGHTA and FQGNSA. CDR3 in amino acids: CASSLGGQGHEQYF. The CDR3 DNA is TGTGCCAGCAGCTTAGGCGGTCAGGGCCACGAGCAGTACTTC. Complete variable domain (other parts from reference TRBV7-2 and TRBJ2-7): GAGVSQSPSNKVTEKGKDVELRCDPISGHTALYWYRQSLGQGLEFLIYFQGNSAPDKSGLPSDRFSAERTGGSVSTLTIQRTQQEDSAVYLCASSLGGQGHEQYFGPGTRLTVT.

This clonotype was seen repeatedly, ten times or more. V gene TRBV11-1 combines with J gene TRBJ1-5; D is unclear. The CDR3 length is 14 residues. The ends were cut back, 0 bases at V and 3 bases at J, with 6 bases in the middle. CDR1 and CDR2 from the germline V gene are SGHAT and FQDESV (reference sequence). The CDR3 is CASSLAGPNQPQHF. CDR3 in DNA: TGTGCCAGCAGCTTAGCAGGGCCCAATCAGCCCCAGCATTTT.

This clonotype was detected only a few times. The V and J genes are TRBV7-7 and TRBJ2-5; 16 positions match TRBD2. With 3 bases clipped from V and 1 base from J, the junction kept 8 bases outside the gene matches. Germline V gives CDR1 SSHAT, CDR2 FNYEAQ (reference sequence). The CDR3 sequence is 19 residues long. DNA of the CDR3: TGTGCCAGCAGCTTGGGACTAGCGGGGGGGCCAGGAGTCCAAGAGACCCAGTACTTC. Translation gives CASSLGLAGGPGVQETQYF.

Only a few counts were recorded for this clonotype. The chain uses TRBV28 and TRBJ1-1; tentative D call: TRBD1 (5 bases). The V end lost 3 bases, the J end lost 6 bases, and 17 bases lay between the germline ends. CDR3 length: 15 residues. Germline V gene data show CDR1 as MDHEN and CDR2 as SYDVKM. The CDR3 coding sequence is TGTGCCAGCAGTTTTACCGGGACGGGTGGCGCTGAAGCTTTCTTT. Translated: CASSFTGTGGAEAFF.

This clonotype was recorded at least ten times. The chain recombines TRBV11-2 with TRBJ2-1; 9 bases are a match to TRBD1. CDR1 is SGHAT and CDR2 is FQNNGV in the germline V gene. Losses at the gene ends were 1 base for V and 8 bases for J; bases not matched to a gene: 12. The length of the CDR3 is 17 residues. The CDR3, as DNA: TGTGCCAGCAGCTTAGGTAGAGGGACAGGGACGTTCGATGAGCAGTTCTTC. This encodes CASSLGRGTGTFDEQFF.

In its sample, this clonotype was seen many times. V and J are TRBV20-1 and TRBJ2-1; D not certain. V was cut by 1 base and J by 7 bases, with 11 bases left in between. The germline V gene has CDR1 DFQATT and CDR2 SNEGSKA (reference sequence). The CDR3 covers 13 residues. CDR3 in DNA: TGCAGTGCTAGAGGGACCTCACCTAATGAGCAGTTCTTC. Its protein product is CSARGTSPNEQFF.

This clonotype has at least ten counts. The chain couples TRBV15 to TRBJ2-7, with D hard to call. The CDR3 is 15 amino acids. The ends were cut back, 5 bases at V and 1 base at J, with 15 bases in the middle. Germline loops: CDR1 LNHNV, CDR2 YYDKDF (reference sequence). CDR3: CATSAQRGGSYEQYF. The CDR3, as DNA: TGTGCCACCAGCGCTCAGAGAGGCGGATCCTACGAGCAGTACTTC.

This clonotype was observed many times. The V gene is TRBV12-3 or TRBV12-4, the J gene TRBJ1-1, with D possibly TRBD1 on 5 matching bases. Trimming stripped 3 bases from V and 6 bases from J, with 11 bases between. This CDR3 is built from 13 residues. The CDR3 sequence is CASSFQGVPEAFF. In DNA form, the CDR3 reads TGTGCCAGCAGTTTTCAAGGGGTACCTGAAGCTTTCTTT.